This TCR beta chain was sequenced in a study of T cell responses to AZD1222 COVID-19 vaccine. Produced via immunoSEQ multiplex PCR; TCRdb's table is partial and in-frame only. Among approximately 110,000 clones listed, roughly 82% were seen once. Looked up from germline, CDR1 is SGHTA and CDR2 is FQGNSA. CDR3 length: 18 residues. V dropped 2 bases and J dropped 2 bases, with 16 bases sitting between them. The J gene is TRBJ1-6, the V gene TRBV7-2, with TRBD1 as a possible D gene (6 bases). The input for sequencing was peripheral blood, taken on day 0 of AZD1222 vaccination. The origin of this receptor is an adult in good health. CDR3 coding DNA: TGTGCCAGCAGCTTATCTCCAGACAGGCCGACCTATAATTCACCCCTCCACTTT. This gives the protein CASSLSPDRPTYNSPLHF.